These 32 T cell receptor beta chains were all obtained from the same sample, sequenced in a study of OX40 agonist ivuxolimab in advanced cancers. Profiling relied on immunoSEQ multiplex PCR, and the TCRdb table lists in-frame clones only, not all of them. Of about 76,000 clones in the sample, 70% to 90% were seen once. The sequencing here drew on CD4+ or CD8+ T cells sorted from blood, taken in a trial of the OX40 agonist ivuxolimab. The receptors shown here come from an adult with an advanced solid tumor such as melanoma, head and neck, liver or kidney cancer.

The chain joins TRBV6-5 to TRBJ1-1, with 8 bases identical to TRBD1. The CDR3 is made up of 16 amino acids. The V gene's germline CDR1 is MNHEY and CDR2 SVGAGI. J lost 6 bases, V lost 3 bases, and 12 bases had no gene match. CDR3 nucleotide sequence: TGTGCCAGCAGTTATTACAGGGGGAGTACTTTCGCTGAAGCTTTCTTT. As protein: CASSYYRGSTFAEAFF.

This chain connects TRBV29-1 to TRBJ2-5, with TRBD2 identical over 8 bases. The J call may be faulty, since TRBJ2-7 better matches the DNA end. Germline V gene data show CDR1 as SQVTM and CDR2 as ANQGSEA. CDR3 size: 13 residues. The CDR3 loop is CSVAGGPPYEQYF. DNA for the CDR3: TGCAGCGTTGCGGGAGGGCCGCCCTACGAGCAGTACTTC.

This chain joins TRBV28 and TRBJ2-7; D tentatively fits TRBD1 or TRBD2 (5 bases each). Germline CDR1 and CDR2: MDHEN and SYDVKM. The CDR3 contains 15 residues. Trimming stripped 3 bases from V and 5 bases from J, with 17 bases between. CDR3 DNA: TGTGCCAGCAGTTTCTTGACCGGGGCCCCTAACGAGCAGTACTTC. Encoded protein: CASSFLTGAPNEQYF.

The chain joins TRBV6-6 to TRBJ2-7; 9 nucleotides agree with TRBD1. The V segment lost 5 bases and the J segment 3 bases; nucleotides outside the gene matches: 5. This CDR3 is 14 amino acids long. Germline V gives CDR1 MNHNY, CDR2 SVGAGI (reference sequence). In DNA, the CDR3 is TGTGCCAGCAGTCCCGGGACAGGGAGCTACGAGCAGTACTTC. Residues: CASSPGTGSYEQYF.

The DNA for the CDR3 is TGTGCCTGGAATCGAGGAGGGTACAATGAGCAGTTCTTC. It specifies CAWNRGGYNEQFF. This rearrangement joins TRBV30 to TRBJ2-1; weak D call: TRBD2 (6 bases). The CDR3 runs to 13 residues. Germline CDR1 reads GTSNPN; CDR2 reads SVGIG (reference sequence). Trimming took 4 bases from V and 4 from J, leaving 11 bases between them.

The rearrangement joins TRBV4-1 to TRBJ2-7; D may correspond to TRBD1 or TRBD2 (5 bases each). Trimming pared 6 bases from V and 0 bases from J, leaving 12 bases between. This CDR3 comprises 14 residues. Germline CDR1 MGHRA, CDR2 YSYEKL. Here the CDR3 DNA reads TGCGCCAGCAGTAGGGACCTAAGCTCCTACGAGCAGTACTTC. Encoded protein: CASSRDLSSYEQYF.

The chain links TRBV28 to TRBJ2-5; D ambiguous. The CDR3 consists of 13 residues. Germline V gene lookup returns CDR1 MDHEN and CDR2 SYDVKM. The V and J ends lost 2 bases and 0 bases respectively, with 4 bases between them. The CDR3 loop reads CASSLGHQETQYF. CDR3 nucleotide sequence: TGTGCCAGCAGTTTAGGACACCAAGAGACCCAGTACTTC.

The rearrangement links TRBV7-3 to TRBJ2-4; D uncertain. Trimming shortened V by 11 bases and J by 1 base, and 15 bases separated the two germline ends. Germline lookup yields CDR1 SGHTA and CDR2 FQGTGA. The CDR3 sequence is 14 residues long. As DNA, the CDR3 is TGTGCCCTCCGATACCGCTGGGCCAAAAACATTCAGTACTTC. This translates into CALRYRWAKNIQYF.

The chain recombines TRBV5-1 with TRBJ1-4; 7 positions match TRBD1. Germline CDR1 reads SGHRS; CDR2 reads YFSETQ. Unmatched junction bases numbered 10, after V lost 6 bases and J lost 8 bases. This CDR3 is 14 amino acids long. The CDR3 is CASTTGTVGEKLFF. The CDR3 DNA is TGCGCCAGCACCACCGGGACAGTAGGCGAAAAACTGTTTTTT.

The gene calls are TRBV19 and TRBJ2-7, with 7 bases matching TRBD1. Germline assignment: CDR1 LNHDA and CDR2 SQIVND (reference sequence). Unmatched junction bases numbered 5, after V lost 1 base and J lost 5 bases. This CDR3 contains 14 residues. The CDR3 bases are TGTGCCAGTAGTATAGCCCAGGGGGTCGACGAGCAGTACTTC. It yields the protein CASSIAQGVDEQYF.

This clone was seen only once. V gene TRBV7-9 combines with J gene TRBJ2-5; D call uncertain. Germline CDR1 reads SEHNR; CDR2 reads FQNEAQ (reference sequence). The CDR3 totals 13 residues. V dropped 2 bases and J dropped 5 bases, with 9 bases sitting between them. The CDR3: CASSLSLWETQYF. In nucleotides, the CDR3 is TGTGCCAGCAGCTTATCGCTGTGGGAGACCCAGTACTTC.

This chain joins TRBV27 and TRBJ1-2; D is perhaps TRBD1 (5 bases). This CDR3 has 13 residues. Germline V lookup: CDR1 MNHEY, CDR2 SMNVEV (reference sequence). V lost 3 bases and J 8 bases, leaving 13 bases between the germline ends. CDR3 sequence (DNA): TGTGCCAGCAGTTTTCGCAGGGAGGAGGGCTACACCTTC. Its protein is CASSFRREEGYTF.

This chain connects TRBV19 to TRBJ1-1; D unresolved. The V gene's germline CDR1 is LNHDA and CDR2 SQIVND (reference sequence). This CDR3 has 12 amino acids. With 10 bases removed from V and 1 base from J, the gap between germline ends came to 10 bases. The CDR3 reads CATFWGNTEAFF. Written as DNA, the CDR3 is TGTGCCACCTTCTGGGGGAACACTGAAGCTTTCTTT.

CDR3 protein: CASSLSPRYNEQFF. DNA of the CDR3: TGTGCCAGCAGCTTATCCCCCAGATACAATGAGCAGTTCTTC. J is TRBJ2-1 and V is TRBV11-2; no firm D call. This CDR3 contains 14 residues. Deletions cut 2 bases from V and 4 bases from J, with 9 bases between. Germline CDR1 and CDR2: SGHAT and FQNNGV.

In this sample, this clone turned up a few times. The chain uses TRBV5-1 and TRBJ1-5; possibly TRBD1 for D (6 bases). CDR3 length equals 15 residues. V lost 1 base to trimming and J lost 0 bases, with 8 bases between them. Germline CDR1 SGHRS, CDR2 YFSETQ. CDR3 in DNA: TGCGCCAGCAGCTTGACAGGGAATAGCAATCAGCCCCAGCATTTT. This codes for CASSLTGNSNQPQHF.

The chain has TRBV27 and TRBJ2-4; possibly TRBD2 for D (5 bases). This CDR3 comprises 14 residues. Trimming pared 3 bases from V and 0 bases from J, leaving 6 bases between. From germline, CDR1 is MNHEY and CDR2 SMNVEV (reference sequence). The chain's CDR3 is CASSFGLAKNIQYF. DNA of the CDR3: TGTGCCAGCAGTTTTGGACTAGCCAAAAACATTCAGTACTTC.

The rearrangement uses TRBV4-2 and TRBJ2-5; D not certain. Germline V gene data show CDR1 as LGHNA and CDR2 as YNFKEQ. The CDR3 sequence is 15 residues long. V was trimmed by 0 bases and J by 1 base, leaving 9 bases between them. For the CDR3, the DNA is TGTGCCAGCAGCCAAGATGTGGCAGCCCAAGAGACCCAGTACTTC. It translates to CASSQDVAAQETQYF.

The chain uses TRBV5-1 and TRBJ2-4; 7 bases agree with TRBD2. With V trimmed by 4 bases and J by 7 bases, 8 bases remained unmatched. CDR1 and CDR2 from the germline V gene are SGHRS and YFSETQ. The CDR3 loop spans 14 amino acids. As DNA, the CDR3 is TGCGCCAGCAGCAATGGGAGGGAGGTGAACATTCAGTACTTC. Its protein product is CASSNGREVNIQYF. The entire variable domain, with the rest obtained from reference TRBV5-1 and TRBJ2-4, is as follows: KAGVTQTPRYLIKTRGQQVTLSCSPISGHRSVSWYQQTPGQGLQFLFEYFSETQRNKGNFPGRFSGRQFSNSRSEMNVSTLELGDSALYLCASSNGREVNIQYFGAGTRLSVL.

V is TRBV19 and J is TRBJ1-1; no clear D. The CDR3 is 14 residues long. Trimming took 3 bases from V and 4 from J, leaving 12 bases between them. Germline values: CDR1 LNHDA, CDR2 SQIVND (reference sequence). The CDR3 sequence: CASSMKGGSTEAFF. The CDR3 nucleotides read TGTGCCAGTAGTATGAAGGGAGGTAGCACTGAAGCTTTCTTT. Using reference TRBV19 and TRBJ1-1 for the parts outside the CDR3, the full variable domain is DGGITQSPKYLFRKEGQNVTLSCEQNLNHDAMYWYRQDPGQGLRLIYYSQIVNDFQKGDIAEGYSVSREKKESFPLTVTSAQKNPTAFYLCASSMKGGSTEAFFGQGTRLTVV.

V is TRBV7-2 and J is TRBJ2-1, with 12 bases fitting TRBD2. This CDR3 region has 17 residues. After removal of 4 bases from V and 7 bases from J, the junction contained 11 bases not matched to a gene. The germline gives CDR1 SGHTA, CDR2 FQGNSA. The CDR3: CASSSGGWTSGANEQFF. The CDR3 coding sequence is TGTGCCAGCAGCTCCGGGGGGTGGACTAGCGGGGCAAATGAGCAGTTCTTC.

The V and J genes are TRBV6-6 and TRBJ1-4, with a tentative D call TRBD1 (6 bases). CDR3 size: 14 residues. V was cut by 5 bases and J by 4 bases, with 11 bases left in between. Germline V gene lookup returns CDR1 MNHNY and CDR2 SVGAGI (reference sequence). The CDR3 reads CASSKDSYNEKLFF. The CDR3 DNA reads TGTGCCAGCAGTAAGGACAGTTATAATGAAAAACTGTTTTTT.

This chain links TRBV28 with TRBJ1-5; D ambiguous. V was pared by 7 bases and J by 6 bases, with 7 bases between. Germline V gene data show CDR1 as MDHEN and CDR2 as SYDVKM. The CDR3 extends over 11 amino acids. Written as DNA, the CDR3 is TGTGCCAGCACCCAAGGTCAGCCCCAGCATTTT. Amino acids: CASTQGQPQHF.

The V call is TRBV19, the J call TRBJ2-5, with TRBD1 identical over 9 bases. Near its end, the DNA agrees better with TRBJ2-7, so the J call may be wrong. There are 15 residues in the CDR3. From germline, CDR1 is LNHDA and CDR2 SQIVND (reference sequence). The CDR3 coding sequence is TGTGCCAGTAGTATAGTAGGGGACAGGGCCCACGAGCAGTACTTC. Its protein product is CASSIVGDRAHEQYF.

This chain connects TRBV11-1 to TRBJ1-2, with 7 bases aligning to TRBD1. CDR3 length: 15 amino acids. Germline V CDR1 and CDR2: SGHAT, FQDESV (reference sequence). V lost 5 bases, J lost 4 bases, and 10 bases stayed unmatched. CDR3 in DNA: TGTGCCAGCAGCATTCCGGGACAGAACGCCTATGGCTACACCTTC. Translated: CASSIPGQNAYGYTF.

J is TRBJ2-5 and V is TRBV11-1; D unresolved. V lost 3 bases, J lost 4 bases, and 3 bases lay in between. The V gene's germline CDR1 is SGHAT and CDR2 FQDESV (reference sequence). This CDR3 is built from 11 residues. Here the CDR3 DNA reads TGTGCCAGCAGCTTCGGAGAGACCCAGTACTTC. Translating it yields CASSFGETQYF.

A few counts support this clone. The V gene is TRBV4-1, the J gene TRBJ1-2, with a possible D match to TRBD1 (6 bases). Trimming pared 0 bases from V and 6 bases from J, leaving 11 bases between. The CDR3 covers 14 residues. Germline CDR1 MGHRA, CDR2 YSYEKL. DNA for the CDR3: TGCGCCAGCAGCCAAGATCACAGGGCGAATGGCTACACCTTC. This gives the protein CASSQDHRANGYTF.

This chain connects TRBV6-1 to TRBJ1-2, with D unclear. V was cut by 7 bases and J by 6 bases, with 12 bases left in between. This CDR3 has 12 residues. Germline loops: CDR1 MNHNS, CDR2 SASEGT. CDR3 amino acids: CASNAVGNGYTF. In DNA form, the CDR3 reads TGTGCCAGCAATGCAGTAGGGAATGGCTACACCTTC.

CDR3 sequence reads: CASSPRDEGSGELFF. The CDR3 DNA reads TGTGCCAGCAGCCCCAGGGATGAAGGGTCCGGGGAGCTGTTTTTT. The chain couples TRBV7-3 to TRBJ2-2; possible D gene TRBD1, 5 bases. The CDR3 runs 15 residues. Between the trimmed V and J ends, which lost 5 bases and 6 bases, there was a span of 16 bases. CDR1 is SGHTA, CDR2 FQGTGA, per germline. Complete variable domain (other parts from reference TRBV7-3 and TRBJ2-2): GAGVSQTPSNKVTEKGKYVELRCDPISGHTALYWYRQSLGQGPEFLIYFQGTGAADDSGLPNDRFFAVRPEGSVSTLKIQRTERGDSAVYLCASSPRDEGSGELFFGEGSRLTVL.

This sequence joins TRBV5-6 and TRBJ2-5, with 12 bases matching TRBD2. J gave up 4 bases and V 1 base, and 11 bases lay outside the gene matches. Germline V CDR1 and CDR2: SGHDT, YYEEEE. CDR3 length: 18 residues. Written as DNA, the CDR3 is TGTGCCAGCAGCTTGTGGAGACTAGCGGGAGAATCGCGAGAGACCCAGTACTTC. It yields the protein CASSLWRLAGESRETQYF.

The gene calls are TRBV5-1 and TRBJ2-3; 7 bases line up with TRBD1. Trimming took 0 bases from V and 6 from J; bases not matched to a gene: 4. CDR3 length: 14 residues. Germline V gives CDR1 SGHRS, CDR2 YFSETQ. The CDR3 is CASSLDRGYDTQYF. CDR3 in DNA: TGCGCCAGCAGCTTGGACAGGGGCTACGATACGCAGTATTTT.

The chain employs TRBV28 and TRBJ2-1; 7 nucleotides match TRBD1. From germline, CDR1 is MDHEN and CDR2 SYDVKM. CDR3 length: 12 amino acids. V lost 7 bases, J lost 6 bases, and 3 bases stayed unmatched. The DNA for the CDR3 is TGTGCCAGCAACGACAGGGTCAATGAGCAGTTCTTC. This sequence encodes CASNDRVNEQFF.

A single count supports this clone. V gene TRBV10-2 combines with J gene TRBJ1-2; D is possibly TRBD1 (5 bases). Trimming removed 4 bases from V and 4 bases from J, with 19 bases in between. Germline CDR1 and CDR2: WSHSY and SAAADI. This CDR3 is built from 16 residues. The CDR3 DNA reads TGCGCCAGCAGTGGATTACCGGTTGGGGGTTTCTATGGCTACACCTTC. Translation gives CASSGLPVGGFYGYTF.